The rows below give T cell receptor beta chains drawn from one sample of a study of CD8 T cells in ankylosing spondylitis. TCRdb passed the 5' RACE reads through MiXCR, listing each CDR3 protein once. The top ten clones hold 5% to 7.5% of a sample with 200,000 or so distinct CDR3 sequences, around 24% of them seen once. What was sequenced was blood, either unsorted or a sorted T cell fraction (not recorded which). The source of these receptors is a male donor with ankylosing spondylitis or in good health (not recorded which). Each CDR3 is given with its conserved first and last residue. A D gene is named only where the DNA matches it firmly. Size values are once, few and many counts, or a class for expanded clones, and some rows have none.

V gene: TRBV5-1
clone size: once
J gene: TRBJ2-2
D gene: TRBD2
CDR3 DNA: TGCGCCAGCAGCTTGTTGGCGGGAGAGGACACCGGGGAGCTGTTTTTT
CDR3 protein: CASSLLAGEDTGELFF

V gene: TRBV20-1
clone size: few
J gene: TRBJ1-2
D gene: TRBD1
CDR3 DNA: TGCAGTGCTAGGCTAGGGGGCAGCTATGGCTACACCTTC
CDR3 protein: CSARLGGSYGYTF

V gene: TRBV4-3
clone size: many
J gene: TRBJ2-3
D gene: .
CDR3 DNA: TGCGCCAGCAGCCAAGAGAACACAGGTGGCACAGATACGCAGTATTTT
CDR3 protein: CASSQENTGGTDTQYF

V gene: TRBV25-1
clone size: many
J gene: TRBJ2-1
D gene: .
CDR3 DNA: TGTGCCAGCACCGGGACGAAGCAGTTCTTC
CDR3 protein: CASTGTKQFF

V gene: TRBV7-6
clone size: .
J gene: TRBJ2-1
D gene: .
CDR3 DNA: TGTGCCAGCAGCCCTTCCAGGGGAGCTGAGCAGTTCTTC
CDR3 protein: CASSPSRGAEQFF

V gene: TRBV5-1
clone size: once
J gene: TRBJ2-2
D gene: .
CDR3 DNA: TGCGCCAGCAGCCCGGGACACGGCACCGGGGAGCTGTTTTTT
CDR3 protein: CASSPGHGTGELFF

V gene: TRBV3-1
clone size: few
J gene: TRBJ2-6
D gene: .
CDR3 DNA: TGTGCCAGCAGCCAGCGCAATGCCGGGGCCAACGTCCTGACTTTC
CDR3 protein: CASSQRNAGANVLTF

V gene: TRBV5-4
clone size: many
J gene: TRBJ2-5
D gene: .
CDR3 DNA: TGTGCCAGCAGCCCTGGTGGGGGGAGGGGGTATGAGACCCAGTACTTC
CDR3 protein: CASSPGGGRGYETQYF

V gene: TRBV3-1
clone size: .
J gene: TRBJ1-1
D gene: TRBD1
CDR3 DNA: TGTGCCAGCAGCGCCGACAGGGCGTCGAACACTGAAGCTTTCTTT
CDR3 protein: CASSADRASNTEAFF

V gene: TRBV29-1
clone size: .
J gene: TRBJ2-1
D gene: TRBD1
CDR3 DNA: TGCAGCGGCGGGACAGGGGTTGGTAATGAGCAGTTCTTC
CDR3 protein: CSGGTGVGNEQFF

V gene: TRBV29-1
clone size: few
J gene: TRBJ2-1
D gene: TRBD2
CDR3 DNA: TGCAGCGTTGATTCGGGACTAGCCGTCAATGAGCAGTTCTTC
CDR3 protein: CSVDSGLAVNEQFF

V gene: TRBV29-1
clone size: .
J gene: TRBJ1-1
D gene: .
CDR3 DNA: TGCAGCGTCACAGTGAGGATATACACTGAAGCTTTCTTT
CDR3 protein: CSVTVRIYTEAFF

V gene: TRBV4-2
clone size: .
J gene: TRBJ2-3
D gene: .
CDR3 DNA: TGTGCCAGCAGCCAGGGGCTTCTCTCTAGCACAGATACGCAGTATTTT
CDR3 protein: CASSQGLLSSTDTQYF

V gene: TRBV20-1
clone size: .
J gene: TRBJ2-5
D gene: TRBD1
CDR3 DNA: TGCAGTGTCGCGACAGGGCAAGAGACCCAGTACTTC
CDR3 protein: CSVATGQETQYF

V gene: TRBV27
clone size: .
J gene: TRBJ2-7
D gene: TRBD1
CDR3 DNA: TGTGCCAGCAGTTTCTCGACAGGGGGCAGCTCCTACGAGCAGTACTTC
CDR3 protein: CASSFSTGGSSYEQYF

V gene: TRBV28
clone size: few
J gene: TRBJ2-7
D gene: TRBD1
CDR3 DNA: TGTGCCAGCTGCTACCTGACAGGGGGAAAATGCTGGCAGTACTTC
CDR3 protein: CASCYLTGGKCWQYF

V gene: TRBV15
clone size: .
J gene: TRBJ2-3
D gene: .
CDR3 DNA: TGTGCCACCAGCAGAGATGAAGGGGGCACAGATACGCAGTATTTT
CDR3 protein: CATSRDEGGTDTQYF

V gene: TRBV20-1
clone size: many
J gene: TRBJ2-1
D gene: .
CDR3 DNA: TGCAGTGCCCGAGCCCCTAGCAGCTCCAATGAGCAGTTCTTC
CDR3 protein: CSARAPSSSNEQFF

V gene: TRBV5-1
clone size: few
J gene: TRBJ2-5
D gene: TRBD1
CDR3 DNA: TGCGCCAGCAGCCGGGACAGGGGCGCCGTACAAGAGACCCAGTACTTC
CDR3 protein: CASSRDRGAVQETQYF

V gene: TRBV5-1
clone size: .
J gene: TRBJ2-3
D gene: .
CDR3 DNA: TGCGCCAGCAGCGAAACACAGGGTACAGATACGCAGTATTTT
CDR3 protein: CASSETQGTDTQYF

V gene: TRBV29-1
clone size: .
J gene: TRBJ2-3
D gene: TRBD2
CDR3 DNA: TGCAGCCCCCGGCGACTAGCAGAAAGCACAGATACGCAGTATTTT
CDR3 protein: CSPRRLAESTDTQYF

V gene: TRBV14
clone size: .
J gene: TRBJ1-6
D gene: .
CDR3 DNA: TGTGCCAGCAGCGGAGGATTTTCACCCCTCCACTTT
CDR3 protein: CASSGGFSPLHF

V gene: TRBV9
clone size: .
J gene: TRBJ2-7
D gene: TRBD2
CDR3 DNA: TGTGCCAGCAGCGTAGTTCGTGAGGATGGGGGTAGCGGGAGAAGGAAGGACTACGAGCAGTACTTC
CDR3 protein: CASSVVREDGGSGRRKDYEQYF

V gene: TRBV20-1
clone size: .
J gene: TRBJ2-5
D gene: .
CDR3 DNA: TGCAGCCACGGTGGGGGGACCAAGAAGACCCAGTACTTC
CDR3 protein: CSHGGGTKKTQYF

V gene: TRBV5-1
clone size: few
J gene: TRBJ2-7
D gene: TRBD1
CDR3 DNA: TGCGCCAGCAGCTTGGCGGTGGGACAGGGAGGAGAGCAGTACTTC
CDR3 protein: CASSLAVGQGGEQYF

V gene: TRBV3-1
clone size: many
J gene: TRBJ2-3
D gene: .
CDR3 DNA: TGTGCCAGCAGCCATGGAGGGGGCACAGATACGCAGTATTTT
CDR3 protein: CASSHGGGTDTQYF

V gene: TRBV18
clone size: many
J gene: TRBJ2-1
D gene: .
CDR3 DNA: TGTGCCAGCTCAGTGTCCTACAATGAGCAGTTCTTC
CDR3 protein: CASSVSYNEQFF

V gene: TRBV20-1
clone size: many
J gene: TRBJ1-1
D gene: .
CDR3 DNA: TGCAGTGCTTCAGACAGGACGAACACTGAAGCTTTCTTT
CDR3 protein: CSASDRTNTEAFF

V gene: TRBV20-1
clone size: .
J gene: TRBJ1-5
D gene: .
CDR3 DNA: TGCAGTGCTAGTAACAGAAATAGCAATCAGCCCCAGCATTTT
CDR3 protein: CSASNRNSNQPQHF

V gene: TRBV28
clone size: many
J gene: TRBJ1-3
D gene: .
CDR3 DNA: TGTGCCAGCAGTTTGGAGTTGTCTGGAAACACCATATATTTT
CDR3 protein: CASSLELSGNTIYF

V gene: TRBV28
clone size: .
J gene: TRBJ1-1
D gene: TRBD1
CDR3 DNA: TGTGCCATCAGCCCCGGCAGGGGGCAAGGCACTGAAGCTTTCTTT
CDR3 protein: CAISPGRGQGTEAFF

V gene: TRBV29-1
clone size: few
J gene: TRBJ2-3
D gene: .
CDR3 DNA: TGCAGCGTTGAAGGGTTCACAGATACGCAGTATTTT
CDR3 protein: CSVEGFTDTQYF

V gene: TRBV18
clone size: .
J gene: TRBJ2-1
D gene: .
CDR3 DNA: TGTGCCAGCTCACCAGTGTCGCATGGTGAGCAGTTCTTC
CDR3 protein: CASSPVSHGEQFF

V gene: TRBV10-3
clone size: .
J gene: TRBJ1-2
D gene: .
CDR3 DNA: TGTGCCATCACCGAGGGGGGGAGTCGAGGCTACACCTTC
CDR3 protein: CAITEGGSRGYTF

V gene: TRBV20-1
clone size: .
J gene: TRBJ2-3
D gene: TRBD1
CDR3 DNA: TGCAGTGCAAGGGACAGGGATCCCCGGGCACACAGGGATACGCAGTATTTT
CDR3 protein: CSARDRDPRAHRDTQYF

V gene: TRBV4-3
clone size: many
J gene: TRBJ2-1
D gene: TRBD1
CDR3 DNA: TGCGCCAGCAGCCGACAGGGGGCTTACAATGAGCAGTTCTTC
CDR3 protein: CASSRQGAYNEQFF

V gene: TRBV12-3/TRBV12-4
clone size: .
J gene: TRBJ2-7
D gene: .
CDR3 DNA: TGTGCCAGCAGTCCTGGCGGAGACCTCTACGAGCAGTACTTC
CDR3 protein: CASSPGGDLYEQYF

V gene: TRBV7-8
clone size: few
J gene: TRBJ2-1
D gene: .
CDR3 DNA: TGTGCCAGCAGCTTAGCGGGGAAACGCAATGAGCAGTTCTTC
CDR3 protein: CASSLAGKRNEQFF

V gene: TRBV10-3
clone size: many
J gene: TRBJ1-2
D gene: .
CDR3 DNA: TGTGCCATCAGCGCTCAGAACTATGGCTACACCTTC
CDR3 protein: CAISAQNYGYTF

V gene: TRBV15
clone size: many
J gene: TRBJ2-2
D gene: .
CDR3 DNA: TGTGCCACCAGCCTTACCGGGGAGCTGTTTTTT
CDR3 protein: CATSLTGELFF